This T cell receptor beta chain is drawn from a study of blood T cell repertoires in COVID-19. Assay used: immunoSEQ multiplex PCR; TCRdb lists only in-frame clones, some missing. The table lists fewer than 250,000 clones, 88% of them singletons. Looked up from germline, CDR1 is LGHDT and CDR2 is YNNKEL (reference sequence). The CDR3 totals 15 residues. Between the trimmed V and J ends, which lost 0 bases and 5 bases, there was a span of 11 bases. Recruits, aged roughly 18 to 100 years, lived in approximately 26 US areas. A case of COVID-19 had been met by exposed participants within 2 weeks before study entry.

The chain carries TRBV3-1 (or the pseudogene TRBV3-2) and TRBJ2-1, with D perhaps TRBD2 (6 bases). The sequence came from a woman aged 25-40 years who had been exposed to COVID-19. Sequencing was performed on PBMCs or T cells enriched from blood (not recorded which). The CDR3 DNA reads as TGTGCCAGCAGCCAAGATGCGGGACTGCACAATGAGCAGTTCTTC. Its translation is CASSQDAGLHNEQFF.